The clone carrying this T cell receptor (beta chain) is a singleton in its sample. The target antigen is unknown. Time point in this sample: week 35, safety follow-up. The investigators gave 300 ug of mutant IDH1 20-mer peptide in each vaccine dose, together with topical imiquimod. Per germline, CDR1 MDHEN and CDR2 SYDVKM. The CDR3 consists of 14 residues. V was clipped by 4 bases and J by 0 bases; unmatched bases: 2. The entry originates in a study of a mutant IDH1 vaccine in newly diagnosed glioma. Study-level information: The treated group averaged about 44 years old and was about 60% male, about 40% female.

Findings of the study overall: Among all patients, vaccine-induced immune responses occurred in roughly 93%.

Data came from immunoSEQ multiplex PCR; TCRdb stores just in-frame clones and leaves some out. The repertoire consists of more than 35,000 clones, with approximately 80% occurring once and the leading ten covering 4.7%. Material: PBMCs, obtained from a glioma patient whose treatment included an IDH1 peptide vaccine. The chain recombines TRBV28 with TRBJ2-5; 7 positions agree with TRBD2. This clonotype originated in a woman in her 40s with glioma. Some clones in this sample may be carry-over from other donors' samples. In DNA, the CDR3 is TGTGCCAGCAGTTCAGCGGGGTACCAAGAGACCCAGTACTTC. This gives the protein CASSSAGYQETQYF.